The sequence of this TCR beta chain was determined in a study of blood T cells in healthy people across ages. The study drew donors from healthy Caucasian individuals in Russia aged roughly 6 to 90. The CDR3 has 14 residues. CDR1 is SGHTA and CDR2 is FQGNSA in the germline V gene. V was shortened by 4 bases and J by 1 base, with 10 bases between the two germline ends. Details on this clonotype: Its cognate antigen is unknown.

Study-level points and caveats: Age showed a roughly linear inverse relationship with TCR beta diversity per million T cells.

A J-beta primer mix and a sample-barcoded 5' primer were used in a second PCR of roughly 6 to 12 cycles. Using its own MiXCR run on the 5' RACE reads, TCRdb lists one record per CDR3 protein. The table records about 560,000 distinct CDR3 sequences, roughly a quarter of them present only once. In addition, the sample was reused for a study of T cells of mothers and their children. As that study records: For each mother, over 8 million TCR beta CDR3 reads were obtained, and for each child, around 3.1 million. Unrelated mother-child pairs always had slightly, but never significantly, lower normalized overlap than related pairs.

The sample taken for sequencing was blood. The V and J genes are TRBV7-2 and TRBJ1-2, with a weak D call TRBD1 (6 bases). This receptor was obtained from a boy aged 2 to 9 in good health. The CDR3 region is CASSSAGHNYGYTF. CDR3 DNA: TGTGCCAGCAGCTCCGCGGGACATAACTATGGCTACACCTTC.